A single T cell receptor (beta chain) is shown here with its context. Trimming cost V 3 bases and J 8 bases; bases outside gene matches: 1. The CDR3 sequence is 13 residues long. Germline assignment: CDR1 SGHTA and CDR2 FQGTGA. In the original workflow: Cell counts per sample came from amplifying reference gene primers. Assay: immunoSEQ multiplex PCR; the TCRdb copy retains only in-frame clones and omits some. V, J and clone size are taken as reported in that table, and D and trimming were inferred from the DNA itself. This table holds roughly 35,000 clones, approximately 91% found once. The sample is drawn from a study of blood T cell repertoires in COVID-19. Study background: Specimens from acute and convalescent COVID-19 originated in the United States, Italy and Spain. Sources were T cells, B-cell-depleted T cells, or PBMCs; the material itself was cDNA or gDNA.

V is TRBV7-3 and J is TRBJ1-6; 7 nucleotides align to TRBD1. Input material: peripheral blood. The receptor's source is a man between 65 and 85 years old with acute or convalescent COVID-19. The CDR3, as DNA: TGTGCCAGCAGCTTTACAGGGGATTCACCCCTCCACTTT. Its protein is CASSFTGDSPLHF.